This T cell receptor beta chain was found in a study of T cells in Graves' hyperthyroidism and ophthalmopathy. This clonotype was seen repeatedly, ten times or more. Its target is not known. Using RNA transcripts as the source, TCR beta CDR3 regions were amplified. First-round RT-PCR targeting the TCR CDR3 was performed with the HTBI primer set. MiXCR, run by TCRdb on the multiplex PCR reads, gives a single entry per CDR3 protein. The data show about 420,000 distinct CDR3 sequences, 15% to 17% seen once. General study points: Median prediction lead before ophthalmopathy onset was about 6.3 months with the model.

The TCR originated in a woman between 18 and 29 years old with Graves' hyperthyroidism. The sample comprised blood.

CDR3 DNA sequence: TGTGCCAGCAGCTTCGCATTACCTTACAATGAGCAGTTCTTC. Translated, it gives CASSFALPYNEQFF. The chain recombines TRBV7-3 with TRBJ2-1, with D unclear. Germline CDR1 reads SGHTA; CDR2 reads FQGTGA. This CDR3 has 14 amino acids. Trimming shortened V by 3 bases and J by 4 bases, and 10 bases separated the two germline ends.